The clone carrying this T cell receptor beta chain was observed at least ten times. This sample was included in a study of molecular identifiers for immune sequencing clone quantification. Looked up from germline, CDR1 is SEHNR and CDR2 is FQNEAQ (reference sequence). The CDR3 is 13 amino acids. Trimming left V 5 bases short and J 4 bases short, with 12 bases between. TCRdb reprocessed the PCR reads via MiXCR and lists one record per CDR3 protein. In the table there are 300,000 to 350,000 distinct CDR3 sequences, around a fifth of which are singletons. This chain connects TRBV7-9 to TRBJ2-7; maybe TRBD1 (5 bases). The sequenced sample consisted of naive CD8+ T cells from blood, with Jurkat cell RNA spiked in. Subset in this sample: FACS-sorted CD8+CD4-CCR7+CD45RA+ naive T cells. The TCR originated in a human donor in good health. Some libraries in this study had Jurkat cell RNA spiked in. DNA of the CDR3: TGTGCCAGCAGCCCGGAGCAGGGATACGAGCAGTACTTC. The encoded protein is CASSPEQGYEQYF.